These 14 T cell receptor beta chains were all obtained from the same sample, sequenced in a study of T cells in Graves' hyperthyroidism and ophthalmopathy. TCR beta CDR3 regions were amplified from RNA. Primed by the HTBI set, a first-round RT-PCR was run on the TCR CDR3. One entry per CDR3 protein, called by TCRdb with MiXCR from the multiplex PCR reads. This repertoire shows roughly 500,000 distinct CDR3 sequences, roughly 15% found once; its top ten account for 29%. The material sequenced was blood. These receptors were obtained from a woman aged 25 to 39 with Graves' ophthalmopathy.

This clonotype was counted at least ten times. The genes are TRBV11-2 and TRBJ2-7, with D tentatively TRBD1 (6 bases). V shed 6 bases and J shed 0 bases, with 24 bases lying between them. The CDR3 covers 18 residues. CDR1 SGHAT and CDR2 FQNNGV come from the germline V gene. The CDR3 loop reads CASRITWGGQRHSYEQYF. CDR3 nucleotide sequence: TGTGCCAGCAGAATTACTTGGGGCGGACAGCGGCACTCCTACGAGCAGTACTTC.

This clonotype was recorded many times. This rearrangement joins TRBV11-3 to TRBJ2-2; no clear D. This CDR3 is built from 12 residues. V lost 6 bases and J 6 bases, leaving 8 bases between the germline ends. The germline gives CDR1 SGHNT, CDR2 YENEEA. The CDR3 loop reads CASSSNSGELFF. CDR3 DNA sequence: TGTGCCAGCAGTTCAAACTCCGGGGAGCTGTTTTTT.

This clonotype came up many times. The chain employs TRBV29-1 and TRBJ2-7, with D possibly being TRBD2 (6 bases). The CDR3 consists of 14 residues. The germline V gene encodes CDR1 SQVTM and CDR2 ANQGSEA. Deletions cut 7 bases from V and 0 bases from J, with 16 bases between. CDR3 nucleotides: TGCAGCGCGACCTCGGACTACTACTCCTACGAGCAGTACTTC. Encoded protein: CSATSDYYSYEQYF.

The chain links TRBV6-5 to TRBJ2-3; D is perhaps TRBD2 (6 bases). This CDR3 is built from 18 residues. Germline V gene data show CDR1 as MNHEY and CDR2 as SVGAGI. V was clipped by 2 bases and J by 6 bases, with 24 bases between them. CDR3 coding DNA: TGTGCCAGCAGTTACCCGGTGGCGGGACCCACTCCGTGGGATACGCAGTATTTT. This gives the protein CASSYPVAGPTPWDTQYF.

This clonotype was observed a handful of times. The V and J genes are TRBV20-1 and TRBJ1-5; D may be TRBD1 (5 bases). This CDR3 is built from 13 residues. The germline V gene encodes CDR1 DFQATT and CDR2 SNEGSKA (reference sequence). V lost 5 bases and J 2 bases, leaving 10 bases between the germline ends. For the CDR3, the DNA is TGCAGTGCTCACGAGGGACGCAATCAGCCCCAGCATTTT. Translation: CSAHEGRNQPQHF.

Ten or more counts support this clonotype. This chain joins TRBV27 and TRBJ2-7; tentatively, D is TRBD1 or TRBD2 (5 bases each). In germline, CDR1 is MNHEY, CDR2 SMNVEV (reference sequence). This CDR3 has 13 residues. V was cut by 3 bases and J by 4 bases, with 10 bases left in between. The CDR3 protein is CASSFRDQYEQYF. In nucleotides, the CDR3 is TGTGCCAGCAGTTTCAGGGACCAATACGAGCAGTACTTC.

This clonotype occurred a few times. The rearrangement links TRBV6-2 or TRBV6-3 to TRBJ2-7; 11 bases map to TRBD1. CDR3 length: 16 amino acids. Per the germline V gene, CDR1 is MNHEY and CDR2 is SVGEGT. Trimming removed 6 bases from V and 1 base from J; junction bases left unmatched: 8. This CDR3 reads CASRSTGTGGSYEQYF. The CDR3 coding sequence is TGTGCCAGCAGATCAACCGGGACAGGGGGTTCCTACGAGCAGTACTTC.

This clonotype showed up many times. The chain has TRBV6-1 and TRBJ2-3; 11 nucleotides align to TRBD2. This CDR3 region has 16 residues. V shed 2 bases, J shed 3 bases, and the junction held 4 bases outside the gene matches. Germline V lookup: CDR1 MNHNS, CDR2 SASEGT. CDR3 in DNA: TGTGCCAGCAGTGAATGGCTAGCGGGAGGAACAGATACGCAGTATTTT. Translating it yields CASSEWLAGGTDTQYF.

Turning to this clonotype: This could be a read error, since a much larger clone is one nucleotide away. The chain combines TRBV7-8 with TRBJ1-5; maybe TRBD1 (6 bases). The germline gives CDR1 SGHVS, CDR2 FQNEAQ. The CDR3 sequence is 15 residues long. The CDR3 bases are TGTGCCAGCGGCTTAGGGGGTCAGGGCAATCAGCCCCAGCATTTT. This encodes CASGLGGQGNQPQHF.

In this sample, this clonotype turned up many times. V usage is TRBV20-1 and J usage is TRBJ2-1, with TRBD2 matching 7 bases. This CDR3 has 12 amino acids. The trim removed 3 bases at V and 10 bases at J, leaving 6 bases unmatched. Germline lookup yields CDR1 DFQATT and CDR2 SNEGSKA (reference sequence). CDR3 region: CSARRRGKEQFF. The CDR3 DNA reads as TGCAGTGCTAGGAGGCGGGGGAAGGAGCAGTTCTTC.

This chain connects TRBV6-9 to TRBJ1-3; no reliable D call. Per the germline V gene, CDR1 is MNHGY and CDR2 is SVAAGI. The CDR3 has 16 amino acids. The ends were cut back, 3 bases at V and 0 bases at J, with 12 bases in the middle. CDR3 region: CASSYYSSDSGNTIYF. The CDR3 DNA reads TGTGCCAGCAGTTACTATTCCTCGGACTCTGGAAACACCATATATTTT.

J is TRBJ2-7 and V is TRBV3-1; 7 bases fit TRBD2. The CDR3 sequence is 15 residues long. Trimming at V came to 3 bases and at J to 5 bases, leaving 10 bases not matched to a gene. Germline V gene sequence: CDR1 LGHDT, CDR2 YNNKEL (reference sequence). The CDR3 bases are TGTGCCAGCAGCCAGGGACTACCACCCCTGAACGAGCAGTACTTC. This codes for CASSQGLPPLNEQYF.

This clonotype was recorded at least ten times. The V gene is TRBV2, the J gene TRBJ2-7, with 14 bases that match TRBD2. In germline, CDR1 is SNHLY, CDR2 FYNNEI. The CDR3 covers 16 residues. The trim removed 6 bases at V and 4 bases at J, leaving 8 bases unmatched. CDR3 protein: CASRATGTSGSYEQYF. CDR3 DNA sequence: TGTGCCAGCAGGGCGACCGGGACTAGCGGGAGTTACGAGCAGTACTTC. Filled out from reference TRBV2 and TRBJ2-7, the complete variable domain reads EPEVTQTPSHQVTQMGQEVILRCVPISNHLYFYWYRQILGQKVEFLVSFYNNEISEKSEIFDDQFSVERPDGSNFTLKIRSTKLEDSAMYFCASRATGTSGSYEQYFGPGTRLTVT.

This clonotype has a count of ten or more. J is TRBJ1-2 and V is TRBV12-3 or TRBV12-4; no firm D call. The V gene lost 1 base and the J gene lost 0 bases, with 9 bases spanning the gap. CDR3 length: 15 amino acids. CDR3 residues: CASSLGAKTNYGYTF. The CDR3, as DNA: TGTGCCAGCAGTTTAGGAGCGAAGACTAACTATGGCTACACCTTC.